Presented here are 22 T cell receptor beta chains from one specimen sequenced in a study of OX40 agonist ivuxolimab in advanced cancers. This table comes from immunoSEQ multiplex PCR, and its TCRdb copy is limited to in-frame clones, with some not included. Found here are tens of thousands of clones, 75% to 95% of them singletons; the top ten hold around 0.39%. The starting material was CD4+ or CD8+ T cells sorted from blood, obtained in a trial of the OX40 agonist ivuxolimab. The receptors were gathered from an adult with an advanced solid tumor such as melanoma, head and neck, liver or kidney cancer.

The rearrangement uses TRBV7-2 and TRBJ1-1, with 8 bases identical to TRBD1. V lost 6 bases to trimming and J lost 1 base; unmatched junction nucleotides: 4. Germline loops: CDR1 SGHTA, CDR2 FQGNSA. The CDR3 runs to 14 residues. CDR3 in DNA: TGTGCCAGCAGATCAGGGGGCTGGAACACTGAAGCTTTCTTT. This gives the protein CASRSGGWNTEAFF. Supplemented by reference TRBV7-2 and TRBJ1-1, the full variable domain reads GAGVSQSPSNKVTEKGKDVELRCDPISGHTALYWYRQSLGQGLEFLIYFQGNSAPDKSGLPSDRFSAERTGGSVSTLTIQRTQQEDSAVYLCASRSGGWNTEAFFGQGTRLTVV.

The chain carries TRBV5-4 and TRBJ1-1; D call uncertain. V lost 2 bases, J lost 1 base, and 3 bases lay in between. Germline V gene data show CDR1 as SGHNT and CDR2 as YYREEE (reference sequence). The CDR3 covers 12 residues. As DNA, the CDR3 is TGTGCCAGCAGCTTTGGGAACACTGAAGCTTTCTTT. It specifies CASSFGNTEAFF. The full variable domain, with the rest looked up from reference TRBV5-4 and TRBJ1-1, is ETGVTQSPTHLIKTRGQQVTLRCSSQSGHNTVSWYQQALGQGPQFIFQYYREEENGRGNFPPRFSGLQFPNYSSELNVNALELDDSALYLCASSFGNTEAFFGQGTRLTVV.

The CDR3 DNA follows: TGCGCCAGCAGTACGGGGAGGGGAGGGTCCACAGATACGCAGTATTTT. Translating gives CASSTGRGGSTDTQYF. This sequence joins TRBV5-1 and TRBJ2-3, with 7 bases aligning to TRBD2. The CDR3 length is 16 residues. Germline CDR1 reads SGHRS; CDR2 reads YFSETQ. V shed 5 bases and J 2 bases; nucleotides not matched to a gene: 11.

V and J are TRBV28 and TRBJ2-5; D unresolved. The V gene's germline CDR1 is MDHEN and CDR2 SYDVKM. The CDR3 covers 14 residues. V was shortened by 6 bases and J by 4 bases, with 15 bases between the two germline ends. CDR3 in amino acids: CASRLSRLLETQYF. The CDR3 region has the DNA TGTGCCAGCAGACTGAGTAGGCTCCTAGAGACCCAGTACTTC.

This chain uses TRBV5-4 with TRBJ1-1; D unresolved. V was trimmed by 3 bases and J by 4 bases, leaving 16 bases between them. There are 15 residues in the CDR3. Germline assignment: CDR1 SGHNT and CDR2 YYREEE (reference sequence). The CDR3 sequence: CASSSGAQTGTEAFF. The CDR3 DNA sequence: TGTGCCAGCAGCTCCGGAGCCCAAACGGGCACTGAAGCTTTCTTT.

The CDR3 here is CASSPGFTKNIQYF. In DNA form, the CDR3 reads TGTGCCAGCAGCCCAGGGTTTACCAAAAACATTCAGTACTTC. V and J are TRBV11-3 and TRBJ2-4, with D possibly TRBD1 on 5 matching bases. The V end lost 5 bases, the J end lost 2 bases, and 10 bases lay between the germline ends. Per germline, CDR1 SGHNT and CDR2 YENEEA. The CDR3 runs to 14 residues.

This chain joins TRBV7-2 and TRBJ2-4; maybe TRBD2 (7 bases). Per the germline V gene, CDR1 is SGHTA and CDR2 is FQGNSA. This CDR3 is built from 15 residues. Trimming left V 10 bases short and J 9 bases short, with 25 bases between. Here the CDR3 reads CATGAYNREGGIQYF. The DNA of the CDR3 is TGTGCCACCGGGGCCTATAACAGGGAGGGGGGCATTCAGTACTTC.

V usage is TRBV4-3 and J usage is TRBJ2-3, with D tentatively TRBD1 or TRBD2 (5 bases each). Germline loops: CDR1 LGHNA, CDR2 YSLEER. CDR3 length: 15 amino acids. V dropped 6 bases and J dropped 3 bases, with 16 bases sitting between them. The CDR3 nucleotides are TGCGCCAGCAGTCTCGAAAGGGGAGCGACAGATACGCAGTATTTT. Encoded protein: CASSLERGATDTQYF.

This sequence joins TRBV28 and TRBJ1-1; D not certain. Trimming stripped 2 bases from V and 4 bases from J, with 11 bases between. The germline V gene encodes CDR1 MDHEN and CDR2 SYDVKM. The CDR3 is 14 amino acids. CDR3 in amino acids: CASSLIIRGTEAFF. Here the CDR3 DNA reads TGTGCCAGCAGTTTAATAATCCGGGGCACTGAAGCTTTCTTT. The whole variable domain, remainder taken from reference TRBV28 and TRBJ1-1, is DVKVTQSSRYLVKRTGEKVFLECVQDMDHENMFWYRQDPGLGLRLIYFSYDVKMKEKGDIPEGYSVSREKKERFSLILESASTNQTSMYLCASSLIIRGTEAFFGQGTRLTVV.

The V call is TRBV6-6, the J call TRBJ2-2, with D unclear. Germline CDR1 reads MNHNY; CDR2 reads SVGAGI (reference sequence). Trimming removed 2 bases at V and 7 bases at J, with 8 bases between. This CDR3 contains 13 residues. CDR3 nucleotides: TGTGCCAGCAGTTACGCGGATTTCGGGGAGCTGTTTTTT. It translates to CASSYADFGELFF.

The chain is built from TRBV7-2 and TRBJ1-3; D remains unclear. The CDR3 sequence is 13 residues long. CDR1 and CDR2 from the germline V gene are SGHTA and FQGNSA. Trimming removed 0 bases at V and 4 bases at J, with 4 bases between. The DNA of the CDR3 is TGTGCCAGCAGCTTAGCAGGAGGAAACACCATATATTTT. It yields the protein CASSLAGGNTIYF.

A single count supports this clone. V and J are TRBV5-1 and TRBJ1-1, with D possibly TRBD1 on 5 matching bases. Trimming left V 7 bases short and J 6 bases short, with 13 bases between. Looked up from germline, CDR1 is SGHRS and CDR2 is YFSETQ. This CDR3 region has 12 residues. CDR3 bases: TGCGCCAGCCGGACTCAGGGATCTGAAGCTTTCTTT. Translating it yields CASRTQGSEAFF. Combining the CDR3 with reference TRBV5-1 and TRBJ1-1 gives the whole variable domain KAGVTQTPRYLIKTRGQQVTLSCSPISGHRSVSWYQQTPGQGLQFLFEYFSETQRNKGNFPGRFSGRQFSNSRSEMNVSTLELGDSALYLCASRTQGSEAFFGQGTRLTVV.

CDR3 nucleotides: TGTGCCAGCAGTTCCCCGCCGGCGAACACTGAAGCTTTCTTT. Its protein is CASSSPPANTEAFF. V and J are TRBV28 and TRBJ1-1; D is unresolved. V was trimmed by 4 bases and J by 1 base, leaving 10 bases between them. The CDR3 is made up of 14 amino acids. CDR1 is MDHEN, CDR2 SYDVKM, per germline.

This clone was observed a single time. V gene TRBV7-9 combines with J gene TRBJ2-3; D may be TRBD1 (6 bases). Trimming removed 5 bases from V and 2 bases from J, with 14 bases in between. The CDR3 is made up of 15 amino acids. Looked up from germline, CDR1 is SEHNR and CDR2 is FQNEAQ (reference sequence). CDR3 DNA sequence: TGTGCCAGCAGCCGCCGGGACACCAACACAGATACGCAGTATTTT. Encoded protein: CASSRRDTNTDTQYF.

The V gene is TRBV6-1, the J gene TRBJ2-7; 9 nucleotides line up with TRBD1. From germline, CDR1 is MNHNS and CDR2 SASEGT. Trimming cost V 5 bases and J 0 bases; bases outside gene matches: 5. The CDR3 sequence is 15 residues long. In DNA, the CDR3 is TGTGCCAGCAGTTCAACACAGGGGGCCTCCTACGAGCAGTACTTC. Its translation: CASSSTQGASYEQYF.

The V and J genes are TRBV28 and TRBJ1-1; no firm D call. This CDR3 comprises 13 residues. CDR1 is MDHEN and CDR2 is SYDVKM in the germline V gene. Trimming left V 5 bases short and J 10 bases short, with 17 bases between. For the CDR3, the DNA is TGTGCCAGCAGTGGCGATTTCCCCCGGGGAGCTTTCTTT. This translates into CASSGDFPRGAFF.

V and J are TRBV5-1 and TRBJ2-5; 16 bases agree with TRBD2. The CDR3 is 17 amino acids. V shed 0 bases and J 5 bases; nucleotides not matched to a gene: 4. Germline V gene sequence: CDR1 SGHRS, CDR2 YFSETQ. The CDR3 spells CASSLAPGLAGGETQYF. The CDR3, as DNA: TGCGCCAGCAGCTTGGCCCCGGGACTAGCGGGAGGGGAGACCCAGTACTTC.

CDR3 in amino acids: CASSESGQPIGNTF. In DNA, the CDR3 is TGCGCCAGCAGTGAGTCGGGACAGCCTATCGGGAACACCTTC. The chain employs TRBV10-2 and TRBJ1-2; 7 nucleotides align to TRBD1. CDR1 is WSHSY and CDR2 is SAAADI in the germline V gene. Losses at the gene ends were 0 bases for V and 12 bases for J; bases not matched to a gene: 10. There are 14 residues in the CDR3.

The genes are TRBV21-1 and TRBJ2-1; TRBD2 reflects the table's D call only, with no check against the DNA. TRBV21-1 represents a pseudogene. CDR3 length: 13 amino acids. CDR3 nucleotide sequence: TGTGCCAGCATCGGGACTAGCGCTGGTGAGCAGTTCTTC. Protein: CASIGTSAGEQFF.

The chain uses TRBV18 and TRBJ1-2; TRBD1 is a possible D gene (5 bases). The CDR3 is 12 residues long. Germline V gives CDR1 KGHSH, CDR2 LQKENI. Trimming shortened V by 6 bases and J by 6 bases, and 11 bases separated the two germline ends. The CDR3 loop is CASSGTGDGYTF. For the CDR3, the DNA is TGTGCCAGCTCCGGGACCGGAGATGGCTACACCTTC.

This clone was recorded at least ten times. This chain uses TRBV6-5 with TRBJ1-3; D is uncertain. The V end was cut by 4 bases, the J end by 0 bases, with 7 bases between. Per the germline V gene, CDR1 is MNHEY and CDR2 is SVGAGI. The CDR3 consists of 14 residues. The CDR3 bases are TGTGCCAGCAGTTCTGCGCCCTCTGGAAACACCATATATTTT. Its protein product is CASSSAPSGNTIYF.

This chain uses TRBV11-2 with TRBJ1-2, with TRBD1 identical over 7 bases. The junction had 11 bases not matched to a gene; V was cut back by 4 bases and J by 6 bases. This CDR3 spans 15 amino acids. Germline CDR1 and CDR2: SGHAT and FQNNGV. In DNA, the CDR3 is TGTGCCAGCAGCTCTTACAGGGGTCTGTGGGATGGCTACACCTTC. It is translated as CASSSYRGLWDGYTF.